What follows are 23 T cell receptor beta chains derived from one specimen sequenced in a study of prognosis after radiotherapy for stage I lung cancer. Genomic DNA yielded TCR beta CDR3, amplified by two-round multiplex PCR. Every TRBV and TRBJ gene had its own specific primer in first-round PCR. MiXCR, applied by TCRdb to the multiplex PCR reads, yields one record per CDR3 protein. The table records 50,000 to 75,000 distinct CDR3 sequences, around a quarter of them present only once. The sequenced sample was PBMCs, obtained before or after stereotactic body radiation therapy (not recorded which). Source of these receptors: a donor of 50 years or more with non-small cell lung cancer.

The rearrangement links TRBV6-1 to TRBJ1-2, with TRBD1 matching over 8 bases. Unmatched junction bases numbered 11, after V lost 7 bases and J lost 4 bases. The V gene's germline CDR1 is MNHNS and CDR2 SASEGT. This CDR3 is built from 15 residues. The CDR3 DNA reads TGTGCCAGCAACCCCGGGACAGGTTGCTCCTATGGCTACACCTTC. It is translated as CASNPGTGCSYGYTF.

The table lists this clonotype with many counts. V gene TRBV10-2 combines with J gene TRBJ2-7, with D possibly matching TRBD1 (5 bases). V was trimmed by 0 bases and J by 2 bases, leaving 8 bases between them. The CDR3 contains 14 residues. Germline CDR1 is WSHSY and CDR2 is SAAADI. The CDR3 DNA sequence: TGCGCCAGCAGTGAGTCTGACAGCACCTACGAGCAGTACTTC. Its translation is CASSESDSTYEQYF.

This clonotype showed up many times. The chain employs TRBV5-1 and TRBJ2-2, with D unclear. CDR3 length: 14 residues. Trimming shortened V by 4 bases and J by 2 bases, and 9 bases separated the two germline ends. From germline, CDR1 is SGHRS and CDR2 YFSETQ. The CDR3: CASSPTLNTGELFF. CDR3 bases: TGCGCCAGCAGCCCGACCCTAAACACCGGGGAGCTGTTTTTT.

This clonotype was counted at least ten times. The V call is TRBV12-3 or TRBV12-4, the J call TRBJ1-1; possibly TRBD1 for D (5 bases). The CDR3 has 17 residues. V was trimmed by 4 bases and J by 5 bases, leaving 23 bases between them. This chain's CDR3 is CASSSIFYRDQGTEAFF. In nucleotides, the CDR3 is TGTGCCAGCAGTTCAATTTTCTACCGGGACCAAGGGACTGAAGCTTTCTTT.

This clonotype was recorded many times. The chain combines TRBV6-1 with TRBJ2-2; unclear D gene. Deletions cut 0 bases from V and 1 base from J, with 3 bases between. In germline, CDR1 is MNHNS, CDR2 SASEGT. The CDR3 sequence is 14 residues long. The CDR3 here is CASSEAGNTGELFF. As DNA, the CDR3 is TGTGCCAGCAGTGAAGCAGGGAACACCGGGGAGCTGTTTTTT.

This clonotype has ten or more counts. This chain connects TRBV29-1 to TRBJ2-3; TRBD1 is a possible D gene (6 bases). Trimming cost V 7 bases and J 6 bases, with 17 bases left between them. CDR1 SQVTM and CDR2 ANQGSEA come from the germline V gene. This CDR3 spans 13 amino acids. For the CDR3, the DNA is TGCAGCGCCCGGGACATCTCTCGGGATACGCAGTATTTT. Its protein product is CSARDISRDTQYF.

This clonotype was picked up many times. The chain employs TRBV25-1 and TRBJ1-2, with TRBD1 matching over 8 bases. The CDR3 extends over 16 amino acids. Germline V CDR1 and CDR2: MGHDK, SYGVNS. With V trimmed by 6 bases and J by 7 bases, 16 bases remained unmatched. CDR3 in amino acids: CASSPGQASNRGGYTF. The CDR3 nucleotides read TGTGCCAGCAGCCCGGGACAGGCGTCCAACCGGGGTGGCTACACCTTC.

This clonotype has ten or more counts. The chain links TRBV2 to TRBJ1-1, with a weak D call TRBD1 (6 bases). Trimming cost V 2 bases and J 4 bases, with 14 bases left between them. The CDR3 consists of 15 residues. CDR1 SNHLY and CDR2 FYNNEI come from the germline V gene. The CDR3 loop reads CASSESPGAGTEAFF. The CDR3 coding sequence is TGTGCCAGCAGTGAAAGTCCAGGGGCAGGCACTGAAGCTTTCTTT.

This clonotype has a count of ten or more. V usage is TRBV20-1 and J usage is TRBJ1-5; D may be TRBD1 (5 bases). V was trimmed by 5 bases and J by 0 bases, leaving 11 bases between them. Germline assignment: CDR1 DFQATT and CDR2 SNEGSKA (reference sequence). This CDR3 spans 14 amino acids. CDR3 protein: CSALGAGSNQPQHF. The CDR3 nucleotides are TGCAGTGCTCTAGGGGCGGGTAGCAATCAGCCCCAGCATTTT.

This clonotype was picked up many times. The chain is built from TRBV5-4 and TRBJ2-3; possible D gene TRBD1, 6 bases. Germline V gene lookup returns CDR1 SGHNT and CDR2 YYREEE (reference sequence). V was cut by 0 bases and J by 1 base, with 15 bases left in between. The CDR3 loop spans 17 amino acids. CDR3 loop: CASSLVLGGAGTDTQYF. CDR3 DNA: TGTGCCAGCAGCTTGGTGTTAGGGGGAGCTGGCACAGATACGCAGTATTTT.

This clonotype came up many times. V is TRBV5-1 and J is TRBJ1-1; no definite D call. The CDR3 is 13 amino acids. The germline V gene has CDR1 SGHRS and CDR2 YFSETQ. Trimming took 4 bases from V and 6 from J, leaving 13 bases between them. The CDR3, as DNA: TGCGCCAGCAGCCCGAACCCGGACGCTGAAGCTTTCTTT. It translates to CASSPNPDAEAFF.

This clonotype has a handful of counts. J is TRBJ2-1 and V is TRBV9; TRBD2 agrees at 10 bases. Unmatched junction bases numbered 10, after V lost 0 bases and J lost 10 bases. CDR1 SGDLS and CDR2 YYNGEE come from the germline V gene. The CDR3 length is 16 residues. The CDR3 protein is CASSVGSSGGAREQFF. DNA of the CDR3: TGTGCCAGCAGCGTAGGTTCCAGCGGGGGGGCGAGGGAGCAGTTCTTC.

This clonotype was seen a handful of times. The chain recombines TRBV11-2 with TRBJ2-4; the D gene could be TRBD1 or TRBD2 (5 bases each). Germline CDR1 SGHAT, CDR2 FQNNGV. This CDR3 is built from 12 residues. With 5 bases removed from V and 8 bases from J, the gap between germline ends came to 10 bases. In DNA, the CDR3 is TGTGCCAGCAGCCCGATGGGGGACATTCAGTACTTC. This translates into CASSPMGDIQYF.

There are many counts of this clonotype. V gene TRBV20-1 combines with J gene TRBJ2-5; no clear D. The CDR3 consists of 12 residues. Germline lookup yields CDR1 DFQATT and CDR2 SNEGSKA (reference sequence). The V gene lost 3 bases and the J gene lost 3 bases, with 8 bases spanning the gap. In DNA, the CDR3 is TGCAGTGCTAGTCGCCAGGAAGAGACCCAGTACTTC. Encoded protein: CSASRQEETQYF.

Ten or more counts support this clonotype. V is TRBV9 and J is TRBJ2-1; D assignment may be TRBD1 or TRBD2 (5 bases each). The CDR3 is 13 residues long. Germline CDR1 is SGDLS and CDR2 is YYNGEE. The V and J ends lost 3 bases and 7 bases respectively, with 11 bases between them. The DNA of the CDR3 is TGTGCCAGCAGCGGGGGACGACTTAATGAGCAGTTCTTC. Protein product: CASSGGRLNEQFF.

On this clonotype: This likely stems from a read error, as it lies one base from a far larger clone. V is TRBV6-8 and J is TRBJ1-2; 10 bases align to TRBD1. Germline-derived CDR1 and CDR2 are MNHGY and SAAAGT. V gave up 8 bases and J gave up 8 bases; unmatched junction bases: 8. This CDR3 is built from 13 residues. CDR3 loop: CASGSGTGDGYTF. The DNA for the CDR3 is TGTGCCAGCGGCTCCGGGACAGGGGACGGCTACACCTTC.

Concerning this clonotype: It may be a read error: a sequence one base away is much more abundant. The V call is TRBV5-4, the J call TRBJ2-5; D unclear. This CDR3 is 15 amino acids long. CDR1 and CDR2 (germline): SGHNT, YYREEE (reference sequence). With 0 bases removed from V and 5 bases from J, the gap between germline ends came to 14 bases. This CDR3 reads CASSLAEWASETQYF. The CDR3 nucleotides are TGTGCCAGCAGCTTGGCCGAGTGGGCTAGTGAGACCCAGTACTTC.

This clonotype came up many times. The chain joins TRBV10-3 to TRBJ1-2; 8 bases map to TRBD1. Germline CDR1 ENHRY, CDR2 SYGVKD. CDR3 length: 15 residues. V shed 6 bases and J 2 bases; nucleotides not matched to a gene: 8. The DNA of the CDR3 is TGTGCCATCAGCCCTGGACAGGGAGGAAACTATGGCTACACCTTC. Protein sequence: CAISPGQGGNYGYTF.

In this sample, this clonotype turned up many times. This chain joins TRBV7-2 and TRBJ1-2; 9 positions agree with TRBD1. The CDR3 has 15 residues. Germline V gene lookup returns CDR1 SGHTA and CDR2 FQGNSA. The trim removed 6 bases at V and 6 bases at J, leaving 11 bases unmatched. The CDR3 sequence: CASSLQGAQGDGYTF. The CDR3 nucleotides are TGTGCCAGCAGTTTACAGGGGGCGCAAGGGGATGGCTACACCTTC.

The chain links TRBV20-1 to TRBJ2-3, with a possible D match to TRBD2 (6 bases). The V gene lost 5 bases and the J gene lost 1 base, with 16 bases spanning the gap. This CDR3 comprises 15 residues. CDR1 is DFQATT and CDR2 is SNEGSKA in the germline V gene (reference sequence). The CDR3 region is CSAVPPSGCTDTQYF. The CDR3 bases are TGCAGTGCTGTGCCCCCCAGCGGGTGCACAGATACGCAGTATTTT.

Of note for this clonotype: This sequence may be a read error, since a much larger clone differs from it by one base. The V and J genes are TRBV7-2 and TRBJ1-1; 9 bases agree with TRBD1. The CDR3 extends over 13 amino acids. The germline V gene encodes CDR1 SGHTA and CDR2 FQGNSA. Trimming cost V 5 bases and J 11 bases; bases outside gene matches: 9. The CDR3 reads CASSKDRGSGAFF. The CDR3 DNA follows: TGTGCCAGCAGCAAGGACAGGGGAAGCGGCGCTTTCTTT.

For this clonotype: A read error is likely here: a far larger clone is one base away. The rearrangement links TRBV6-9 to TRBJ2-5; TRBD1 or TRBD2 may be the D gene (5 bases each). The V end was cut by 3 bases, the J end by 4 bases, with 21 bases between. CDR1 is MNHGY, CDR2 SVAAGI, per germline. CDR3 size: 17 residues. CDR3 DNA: TGTGCCAGCAGTTACCCGATTTCGGTCCGGGACGGAGAGACCCAGTACTTC. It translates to CASSYPISVRDGETQYF.

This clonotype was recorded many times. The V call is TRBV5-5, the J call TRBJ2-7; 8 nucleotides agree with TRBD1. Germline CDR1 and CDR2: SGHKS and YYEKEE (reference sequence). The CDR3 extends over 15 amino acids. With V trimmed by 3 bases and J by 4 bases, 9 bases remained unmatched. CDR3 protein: CASSSLGQGLYEQYF. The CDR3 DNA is TGTGCCAGCAGCTCACTTGGACAGGGCCTTTACGAGCAGTACTTC.